What follows are 21 T cell receptor beta chains derived from one specimen sequenced in a study of blood T cell repertoires in COVID-19. TCRdb keeps only in-frame clones here, not all; method: immunoSEQ multiplex PCR. This table holds about 250,000 clones, around 90% found once. Material: peripheral blood. These receptors came from a man older than 75 with acute or convalescent COVID-19.

This clone showed up just a few times. The chain has TRBV24-1 and TRBJ1-2; unclear D gene. The V gene's germline CDR1 is KGHDR and CDR2 SFDVKD. Trimming took off 5 bases at V and 2 bases at J, with 8 bases between the two ends. The CDR3 consists of 13 residues. CDR3 amino acids: CATSGDRNYGYTF. The CDR3 DNA reads TGTGCCACCAGTGGCGATCGGAACTATGGCTACACCTTC.

This clone has a handful of counts. This rearrangement joins TRBV5-1 to TRBJ2-7; the match to TRBD1 covers 7 bases. The CDR3 has 15 amino acids. J lost 0 bases, V lost 2 bases, and 5 bases had no gene match. Germline V gene data show CDR1 as SGHRS and CDR2 as YFSETQ. The CDR3: CASSLQGPNSYEQYF. DNA of the CDR3: TGCGCCAGCAGCTTACAGGGGCCGAACTCCTACGAGCAGTACTTC.

This clone was detected only once. V and J are TRBV19 and TRBJ2-7, with D perhaps TRBD2 (6 bases). Deletions cut 3 bases from V and 0 bases from J, with 12 bases between. This CDR3 is built from 15 residues. The germline V gene has CDR1 LNHDA and CDR2 SQIVND (reference sequence). CDR3 sequence reads: CASSMRRAYSYEQYF. The CDR3 DNA reads TGTGCCAGTAGTATGAGGAGGGCTTACTCCTACGAGCAGTACTTC.

J is TRBJ2-1 and V is TRBV10-3; TRBD2 aligns across 8 bases. This CDR3 is 18 amino acids long. V was pared by 3 bases and J by 0 bases, with 10 bases of the junction left unmatched. Looked up from germline, CDR1 is ENHRY and CDR2 is SYGVKD. The CDR3 sequence is CAISDTSGKKSSYNEQFF. The CDR3, as DNA: TGTGCCATCAGTGACACTAGCGGAAAGAAAAGCTCCTACAATGAGCAGTTCTTC.

The V call is TRBV5-1, the J call TRBJ2-3; D is perhaps TRBD2 (6 bases). This CDR3 spans 13 amino acids. Per germline, CDR1 SGHRS and CDR2 YFSETQ. Trimming stripped 4 bases from V and 6 bases from J, with 12 bases between. DNA for the CDR3: TGCGCCAGCAGCGGCGGGACCTCGGATACGCAGTATTTT. Translating gives CASSGGTSDTQYF.

This clone was counted a few times. The rearrangement links TRBV2 to TRBJ2-4; tentative D call: TRBD1 (6 bases). Trimming cost V 3 bases and J 0 bases, with 12 bases left between them. This CDR3 contains 16 residues. The germline V gene encodes CDR1 SNHLY and CDR2 FYNNEI. The CDR3 bases are TGTGCCAGCAGTGAGGACAGCCGTTTAGCCAAAAACATTCAGTACTTC. This gives the protein CASSEDSRLAKNIQYF.

This chain uses TRBV19 with TRBJ1-1; D possibly corresponds to TRBD1 (6 bases). Trimming pared 4 bases from V and 4 bases from J, leaving 10 bases between. The CDR3 is 13 residues long. The germline CDR1 and CDR2 sequences are LNHDA and SQIVND (reference sequence). CDR3 loop: CASSNTGFTEAFF. DNA of the CDR3: TGTGCCAGTAGTAATACAGGGTTCACTGAAGCTTTCTTT.

This clone was seen just once. The V and J genes are TRBV18 and TRBJ2-5; possibly TRBD1 for D (5 bases). Germline V gene data show CDR1 as KGHSH and CDR2 as LQKENI. There are 13 residues in the CDR3. V shed 4 bases and J shed 2 bases, with 8 bases lying between them. CDR3 DNA: TGTGCCAGCTCACAGGGGCTGCAAGAGACCCAGTACTTC. This codes for CASSQGLQETQYF.

The gene calls are TRBV2 and TRBJ2-1, with 7 bases that match TRBD2. The CDR3 consists of 14 residues. Germline CDR1 reads SNHLY; CDR2 reads FYNNEI. Trimming removed 6 bases from V and 7 bases from J; junction bases left unmatched: 9. The CDR3 region is CASSPQGGENEQFF. The CDR3 DNA reads TGTGCCAGCAGCCCCCAGGGAGGGGAAAATGAGCAGTTCTTC. Drawing the rest from reference TRBV2 and TRBJ2-1, the complete variable domain is EPEVTQTPSHQVTQMGQEVILRCVPISNHLYFYWYRQILGQKVEFLVSFYNNEISEKSEIFDDQFSVERPDGSNFTLKIRSTKLEDSAMYFCASSPQGGENEQFFGPGTRLTVL.

V is TRBV11-3 and J is TRBJ2-3; D possibly corresponds to TRBD2 (7 bases). The CDR3 spans 16 residues. The germline V gene encodes CDR1 SGHNT and CDR2 YENEEA. V lost 5 bases and J 7 bases, leaving 22 bases between the germline ends. The CDR3 sequence: CASSLEGGGPSHTQYF. The CDR3 region has the DNA TGTGCCAGCAGCCTCGAAGGGGGGGGCCCCTCACATACGCAGTATTTT.

The genes are TRBV3-1 (or the pseudogene TRBV3-2) and TRBJ2-2, with 7 nucleotides matching TRBD1. V trimming: 5 bases; J trimming: 6 bases; junction bases outside the gene matches: 6. Germline CDR1 is LGHDT and CDR2 is YNNKEL (reference sequence). The CDR3 extends over 14 amino acids. CDR3 amino acids: CASSRGPGPGELFF. CDR3 coding DNA: TGTGCCAGCAGCAGGGGGCCGGGCCCCGGGGAGCTGTTTTTT.

This clone has a single count. CDR3 in amino acids: CASSRGTSGGASYNEQFF. The CDR3 DNA reads TGTGCCAGCAGCCGCGGGACTAGCGGGGGGGCTTCCTACAATGAGCAGTTCTTC. This chain uses TRBV7-9 with TRBJ2-1; TRBD2 agrees at 16 bases. The germline CDR1 and CDR2 sequences are SEHNR and FQNEAQ (reference sequence). The ends lost 5 bases at V and 1 base at J; junction bases unmatched: 5. The CDR3 runs 18 residues.

This clone turned up a few times. This sequence joins TRBV7-9 and TRBJ1-3; D gene ambiguous. CDR1 SEHNR and CDR2 FQNEAQ come from the germline V gene (reference sequence). Trimming removed 2 bases from V and 0 bases from J, with 8 bases in between. The CDR3 length is 15 residues. The CDR3 DNA sequence: TGTGCCAGCAGCTTATCGCGGAGCTCTGGAAACACCATATATTTT. Protein: CASSLSRSSGNTIYF.

Of note for this clone: The sample holds other DNA sequences that translate to the same CDR3. The chain carries TRBV2 and TRBJ1-5; 9 bases match TRBD1. The CDR3 consists of 15 residues. J lost 4 bases, V lost 5 bases, and 6 bases had no gene match. Germline-derived CDR1 and CDR2 are SNHLY and FYNNEI. CDR3 protein: CASSTGQGGNQPQHF. The DNA of the CDR3 is TGTGCCAGCAGTACGGGACAGGGAGGTAATCAGCCCCAGCATTTT.

The V and J genes are TRBV6-5 and TRBJ1-1, with TRBD1 matching 8 bases. The J segment lost 5 bases and the V segment lost 10 bases, leaving 12 bases of the junction unmatched. Looked up from germline, CDR1 is MNHEY and CDR2 is SVGAGI. This CDR3 is 14 amino acids long. The chain's CDR3 is CATERSGTGTEAFF. The CDR3 DNA follows: TGTGCCACTGAAAGGTCCGGGACAGGAACTGAAGCTTTCTTT.

This clone was counted between two and nine times. The chain recombines TRBV7-9 with TRBJ1-6; 8 nucleotides agree with TRBD1. This CDR3 comprises 13 residues. CDR1 and CDR2 from the germline V gene are SEHNR and FQNEAQ (reference sequence). Trimming took 5 bases from V and 7 from J; bases not matched to a gene: 1. The CDR3 here is CASSRTGNSPLHF. For the CDR3, the DNA is TGTGCCAGCAGCCGGACAGGGAATTCACCCCTCCACTTT.

This rearrangement joins TRBV3-1 (or the pseudogene TRBV3-2) to TRBJ1-6, with D perhaps matching TRBD1 (5 bases). V was trimmed by 4 bases and J by 8 bases, leaving 12 bases between them. The CDR3 runs 14 residues. Per the germline V gene, CDR1 is LGHDT and CDR2 is YNNKEL (reference sequence). CDR3 loop: CASSRGTPYSPLHF. The CDR3 coding sequence is TGTGCCAGCAGCCGCGGGACGCCCTATTCACCCCTCCACTTT.

The chain carries TRBV6-2 or TRBV6-3 and TRBJ1-5; 8 positions agree with TRBD1. Unmatched junction bases numbered 5, after V lost 5 bases and J lost 5 bases. This CDR3 is 14 amino acids long. CDR1 is MNHEY, CDR2 SVGEGT, per germline. The CDR3, as DNA: TGTGCCAGCAGTGACGACAGGGGTTATCAGCCCCAGCATTTT. It codes for CASSDDRGYQPQHF.

This rearrangement joins TRBV25-1 to TRBJ2-1, with TRBD2 matching over 7 bases. This CDR3 has 14 residues. Germline trimming cut 2 bases from V and 6 bases from J; bases unmatched to any gene: 4. Germline V lookup: CDR1 MGHDK, CDR2 SYGVNS. The chain's CDR3 is CASSEGGRGNEQFF. CDR3 nucleotides: TGTGCCAGCAGTGAAGGCGGGAGAGGCAATGAGCAGTTCTTC.

The chain couples TRBV21-1 to TRBJ2-2; the table gives TRBD2 as D, unverified against the DNA. TRBV21-1 is a pseudogene segment. The CDR3 runs 17 residues. The CDR3 sequence is CASSKGRGTSGAGELFF. For the CDR3, the DNA is TGTGCCAGCAGCAAAGGTCGGGGGACTAGCGGGGCCGGGGAGCTGTTTTTT.

The V call is TRBV6-5, the J call TRBJ1-4; possibly TRBD1 for D (5 bases). The CDR3 spans 15 residues. The V gene lost 4 bases and the J gene lost 0 bases, with 9 bases spanning the gap. The germline V gene has CDR1 MNHEY and CDR2 SVGAGI. The CDR3 region has the DNA TGTGCCAGCAGTTCGACAGTTGCAACTAATGAAAAACTGTTTTTT. Protein product: CASSSTVATNEKLFF.